Detailed here is one T cell receptor beta chain. Its target is not known. This CDR3 is 12 amino acids long. The ends were cut back, 6 bases at V and 1 base at J, with 6 bases in the middle. CDR1 is LNHDA, CDR2 SQIVND, per germline (reference sequence). The PCR used 60 Vbeta and 13 Jbeta primers. The data were produced by immunoSEQ multiplex PCR, yet TCRdb's version contains in-frame clones alone and is incomplete. The sample consists of some 150,000 clones, 75% to 80% of them appearing once. The data were taken from a study of cytomegalovirus exposure and HLA in healthy donors. Study-wide points: An analysis was carried out at a later point. It showed that HLA-associated TCR beta chains were more clonally expanded than equally common non-associated chains. When analyzed later, a missense DCLRE1C variant was found to be linked to TCR beta V- and J-gene trimming. The study reported that TCR beta sequences accurately predicted HLA-A and HLA-B alleles in most subjects.

This TCR derives from a man between 35 and 55 years old in good health and CMV-seropositive. The specimen was PBMCs. The V call is TRBV19, the J call TRBJ1-1, with D uncertain. Written as DNA, the CDR3 is TGTGCCAGTAGGACACAGAACACTGAAGCTTTCTTT. It encodes CASRTQNTEAFF.